This TCR beta chain was profiled in a study of cytomegalovirus exposure and HLA in healthy donors. Overall study findings and caveats: The authors reported that TCR beta sequences could predict HLA-A and HLA-B alleles. These predictions were accurate for most subjects in the first cohort. Sequencing likely produced, as an artifact, a cluster of highly shared sequence variants. Among donors in an Asian-associated ancestry cluster, a later analysis reportedly found fewer N-insertions than the roughly 700-donor mean.

Vbeta (60) and Jbeta (13) primers were used in the PCR. Sequencing used immunoSEQ multiplex PCR; TCRdb keeps in-frame clones, though not all of them. The profile shows 150,000 to 200,000 clones, around three quarters of them singletons. CDR3 length: 16 amino acids. V was clipped by 0 bases and J by 9 bases, with 16 bases between them. CDR1 is SGHRS, CDR2 YFSETQ, per germline. Points on this clone: Its antigen is undetermined.

Sequenced sample: PBMCs. The receptor was derived from a woman aged 25-40 years in good health and CMV-seropositive. The chain is built from TRBV5-1 and TRBJ1-6, with D tentatively TRBD1 (6 bases). CDR3: CASSLVSGDLGSPLHF. The DNA for the CDR3 is TGCGCCAGCAGCTTGGTCTCAGGGGATTTGGGTTCACCCCTCCACTTT.